These T cell receptor beta chains were read from a single sample in a study of cytomegalovirus exposure and HLA in healthy donors. Sequenced by immunoSEQ multiplex PCR; TCRdb stores in-frame clones only, minus some. Of some 140,000 clones in the sample, 89% were seen once. Sample: PBMCs. These receptors were taken from a woman under 30 in good health and CMV-seropositive. Both conserved end residues are part of each CDR3. The D gene is left open where the match is weak. Size is stated for part of the rows, as once, few or many counts, or as a class when the clone is expanded.

d_gene	v_gene	len	j_gene	abundance	CDR3nt	CDR3aa
-	TRBV30	13	TRBJ2-7	-	TGTGCCTGGAGTCCTACCGACTCCTACGAGCAGTACTTC	CAWSPTDSYEQYF
-	TRBV7-9	14	TRBJ2-7	few	TGTGCCAGCAGCCTTCCTCGGGAGACCTACGAGCAGTACTTC	CASSLPRETYEQYF
-	TRBV10-3	12	TRBJ1-2	-	TGTGCCATCAGTGCGACTGCCAATGGCTACACCTTC	CAISATANGYTF
TRBD1	TRBV6-5	12	TRBJ2-1	-	TGTGCCAGCAAGACAGGGGGCAATGAGCAGTTCTTC	CASKTGGNEQFF
TRBD1	TRBV2	14	TRBJ1-6	-	TGTGCCAGCAGTCCTGACAGGGGTGATTCACCCCTCCACTTT	CASSPDRGDSPLHF
-	TRBV7-9	14	TRBJ2-2	-	TGTGCCAGCAGCTTACAACAGGATCCCGGGGAGCTGTTTTTT	CASSLQQDPGELFF
-	TRBV2	14	TRBJ2-5	-	TGTGCCAGCGCCGAGACCGCAAAGAGGGAGACCCAGTACTTC	CASAETAKRETQYF
-	TRBV4-2	17	TRBJ2-1	-	TGTGCCAGCAGCCAAGATAGAACGAGCCTCTCCTACAATGAGCAGTTCTTC	CASSQDRTSLSYNEQFF
-	TRBV6-5	12	TRBJ1-6	-	TGTGCCAGCAGCGAACGGAATTCACCCCTCCACTTT	CASSERNSPLHF
TRBD2	TRBV5-1	17	TRBJ2-5	once	TGCGCCAGCAGCTTGGGAGCTAGCGGGGGGGCCGCGGAGACCCAGTACTTC	CASSLGASGGAAETQYF
-	TRBV7-6	15	TRBJ1-1	-	TGTGCCAGCAGCCCGAACCTGGGGGGTTTCTCTGAAGCTTTCTTT	CASSPNLGGFSEAFF
TRBD2	TRBV6-5	15	TRBJ2-1	-	TGTGCCAGCAGTTACGGGCGGGGGGGCTACAATGAGCAGTTCTTC	CASSYGRGGYNEQFF
-	TRBV19	16	TRBJ1-5	-	TGTGCCAGTAGCCCGTCGAGGGTATCGAGCAATCAGCCCCAGCATTTT	CASSPSRVSSNQPQHF